This TCR beta chain was recorded in a study of cytomegalovirus exposure and HLA in healthy donors. Study details: Unique TCRs numbering roughly 80 million, obtained from HLA-typed donors, made up an early data release.

General study results and limits: Researchers catalogued under 200 TCR beta chains as cytomegalovirus-associated.

The PCR employed 60 Vbeta primers together with 13 Jbeta primers. Here immunoSEQ multiplex PCR was the method, and the copy in TCRdb shows in-frame clones only, minus some. This table has 65,000 to 85,000 clones, 78% appearing once. Comments on this clone: Its antigen is unidentified.

Germline lookup yields CDR1 MRHNA and CDR2 SNTAGT. The V and J ends lost 4 bases and 6 bases, in that order; junction bases with no gene match: 6. The CDR3 has 14 amino acids. Sequenced input: PBMCs. The receptor's source is a woman in her 40s in good health and CMV-seropositive. The chain carries TRBV6-4 and TRBJ1-5; 7 nucleotides agree with TRBD1. CDR3 bases: TGTGCCAGCAGTGCCCTCCAGGGGGGTCAGCCCCAGCATTTT. Residues: CASSALQGGQPQHF.